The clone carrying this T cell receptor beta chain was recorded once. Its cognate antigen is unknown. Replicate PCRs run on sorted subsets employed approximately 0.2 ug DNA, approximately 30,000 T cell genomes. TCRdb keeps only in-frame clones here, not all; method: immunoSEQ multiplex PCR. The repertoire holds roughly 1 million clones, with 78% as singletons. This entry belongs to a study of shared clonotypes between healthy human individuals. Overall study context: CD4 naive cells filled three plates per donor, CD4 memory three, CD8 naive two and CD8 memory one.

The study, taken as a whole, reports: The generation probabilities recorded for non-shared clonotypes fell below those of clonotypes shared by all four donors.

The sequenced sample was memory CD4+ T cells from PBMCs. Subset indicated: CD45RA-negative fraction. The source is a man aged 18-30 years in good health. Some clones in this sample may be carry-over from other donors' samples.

Here the CDR3 reads CASSFRVQGPNVLTF. The CDR3 DNA sequence: TGTGCCAGCAGTTTCAGAGTACAGGGGCCCAACGTCCTGACTTTC. The chain combines TRBV28 with TRBJ2-6; TRBD1 agrees at 7 bases. CDR3 length: 15 residues. Germline CDR1 reads MDHEN; CDR2 reads SYDVKM. With V trimmed by 3 bases and J by 8 bases, 7 bases remained unmatched.